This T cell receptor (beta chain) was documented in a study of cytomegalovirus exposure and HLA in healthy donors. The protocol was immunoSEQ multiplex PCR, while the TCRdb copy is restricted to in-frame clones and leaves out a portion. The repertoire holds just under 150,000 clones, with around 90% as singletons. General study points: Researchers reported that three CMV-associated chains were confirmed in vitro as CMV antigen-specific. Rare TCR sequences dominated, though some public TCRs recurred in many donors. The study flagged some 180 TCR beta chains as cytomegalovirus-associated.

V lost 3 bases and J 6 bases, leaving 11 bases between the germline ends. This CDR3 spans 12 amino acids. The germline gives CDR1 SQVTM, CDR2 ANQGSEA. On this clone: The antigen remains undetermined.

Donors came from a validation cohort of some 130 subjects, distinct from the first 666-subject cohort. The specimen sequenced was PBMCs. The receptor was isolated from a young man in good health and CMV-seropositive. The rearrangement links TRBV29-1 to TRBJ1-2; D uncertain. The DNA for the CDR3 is TGCAGCGTTGACGGCGGGGTCGATGGCTACACCTTC. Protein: CSVDGGVDGYTF.